The subject of this entry is one T cell receptor (beta chain). The PCR contained 60 Vbeta and 13 Jbeta primers. Sequencing was performed with immunoSEQ multiplex PCR; in TCRdb, only in-frame clones are kept and a portion is missing. The sample lists over 150,000 clones; about 84% were seen once. This sample is drawn from a study of cytomegalovirus exposure and HLA in healthy donors. This CDR3 region has 16 residues. The germline V gene has CDR1 MGHRA and CDR2 YSYEKL. J was trimmed by 2 bases and V by 4 bases; bases with no gene match: 3. Sample: PBMCs. The receptor comes from a man younger than 35 in good health and CMV-seronegative. V is TRBV4-1 and J is TRBJ2-1; 12 bases are a match to TRBD2. The CDR3 DNA follows: TGCGCCAGCAGCCTTCTAGCGGGAGGGACCTACAATGAGCAGTTCTTC. It is translated as CASSLLAGGTYNEQFF.